The 21 T cell receptor beta chains below were found in one sample sequenced in a study of T-cell memory formation after mild COVID-19 (dated by TCRdb to about 2021). Library generation was performed with 5' RACE. TCRdb shows the sequencer as Illumina NovaSeq 6000. TCRdb applied fastp at Q25 and MiXCR to the public reads, then kept only in-frame beta chains. Rows with a matching CDR3 protein are joined into one entry that keeps the most common DNA and genes. Present in this sample are 550,000 to 700,000 distinct CDR3 sequences, more than 15% of which were seen just once. The biggest ten clones account for around 12% of the sample. Source material: PBMCs or a T cell subset sorted from them (not recorded which). These receptors were collected from an adult woman who had mild COVID-19 (a few samples of this study predate the infection). The sample titles of this study are shuffled in the database, so cell type and time point are left out; the donor was told from shared clones.

The rearrangement joins TRBV6-1 to TRBJ2-3; D is unresolved. Germline-derived CDR1 and CDR2 are MNHNS and SASEGT. CDR3 length: 11 amino acids. The V end lost 2 bases, the J end lost 7 bases, and 4 bases lay between the germline ends. The DNA for the CDR3 is TGTGCCAGCAGTGAATTGTATACGCAGTATTTT. Protein: CASSELYTQYF.

The sample holds a few counts of this clonotype. The CDR3 spells CASSRRSGELFF. Here the CDR3 DNA reads TGCGCCAGCAGCCGCCGGAGCGGGGAGCTGTTTTTT. This chain uses TRBV4-1 with TRBJ2-2; D is undetermined. The CDR3 consists of 12 residues. Germline V gene lookup returns CDR1 MGHRA and CDR2 YSYEKL. The germline V and J ends were trimmed by 4 bases and 7 bases, with 7 bases remaining between them.

V gene TRBV5-4 combines with J gene TRBJ2-3, with 10 bases lining up with TRBD2. V gave up 4 bases and J gave up 5 bases; unmatched junction bases: 16. The CDR3 covers 18 residues. The V gene's germline CDR1 is SGHNT and CDR2 YYREEE (reference sequence). CDR3 sequence: CASSLLARAGGQGDTQYF. CDR3 bases: TGTGCCAGCAGCCTTCTAGCCAGAGCGGGAGGGCAGGGAGATACGCAGTATTTT.

The J gene is TRBJ2-7, the V gene TRBV24-1; perhaps TRBD1 as D (6 bases). The V end lost 4 bases, the J end lost 1 base, and 16 bases lay between the germline ends. The length of the CDR3 is 16 residues. Germline lookup yields CDR1 KGHDR and CDR2 SFDVKD. CDR3 nucleotides: TGTGCCACCAGTGACCCGACAGGAACCGGATCCTACGAGCAGTACTTC. It is translated as CATSDPTGTGSYEQYF.

The rearrangement joins TRBV24-1 to TRBJ2-1; 9 nucleotides agree with TRBD1. Losses at the gene ends were 6 bases for V and 6 bases for J; bases not matched to a gene: 5. Germline V gives CDR1 KGHDR, CDR2 SFDVKD. The CDR3 sequence is 14 residues long. For the CDR3, the DNA is TGTGCCACCAGTAGATCGACAGGGGGCAATGAGCAGTTCTTC. Translation: CATSRSTGGNEQFF.

The chain carries TRBV5-1 and TRBJ1-5; 8 bases agree with TRBD1. The CDR3 runs 14 residues. Looked up from germline, CDR1 is SGHRS and CDR2 is YFSETQ. Trimming cost V 4 bases and J 4 bases; bases outside gene matches: 4. For the CDR3, the DNA is TGCGCCAGCAGCGAGACAGGGGCTAATCAGCCCCAGCATTTT. The encoded protein is CASSETGANQPQHF.

This clonotype has just a few counts. The V call is TRBV28, the J call TRBJ2-1, with TRBD2 matching over 7 bases. CDR1 MDHEN and CDR2 SYDVKM come from the germline V gene. Unmatched junction bases numbered 5, after V lost 3 bases and J lost 6 bases. This CDR3 has 14 amino acids. The CDR3 loop reads CASSFRDYRNEQFF. CDR3 nucleotides: TGTGCCAGCAGTTTTCGGGACTACCGCAATGAGCAGTTCTTC.

In its sample, this clonotype was seen once. The V and J genes are TRBV7-9 and TRBJ2-5, with TRBD2 identical over 12 bases. Trimming took 6 bases from V and 1 from J; bases not matched to a gene: 6. Germline assignment: CDR1 SEHNR and CDR2 FQNEAQ (reference sequence). This CDR3 has 16 residues. The CDR3, as DNA: TGTGCCAGCAGGGACACTAGCGGGGGGTTCCAAGAGACCCAGTACTTC. Amino acids: CASRDTSGGFQETQYF.

The rearrangement joins TRBV11-3 to TRBJ2-4, with TRBD1 as a possible D gene (6 bases). CDR1 and CDR2 from the germline V gene are SGHNT and YENEEA. Between the trimmed V and J ends, which lost 2 bases and 9 bases, there was a span of 17 bases. The CDR3 runs to 15 residues. CDR3 DNA: TGTGCCAGCAGCTTACTAGGGACACCAAAGGGCATTCAGTACTTC. It is translated as CASSLLGTPKGIQYF.

This clonotype has ten or more counts. The chain joins TRBV7-9 to TRBJ2-1; a weak D match, TRBD2 (5 bases). Germline CDR1 SEHNR, CDR2 FQNEAQ (reference sequence). CDR3 size: 16 residues. Deletions cut 6 bases from V and 3 bases from J, with 18 bases between. The CDR3 nucleotides are TGTGCCAGCAGTCTTACGTACGGGGAGAACTACAATGAGCAGTTCTTC. This codes for CASSLTYGENYNEQFF.

This clonotype was picked up a small number of times. This sequence joins TRBV7-2 and TRBJ1-4; D is unclear. Germline V gene lookup returns CDR1 SGHTA and CDR2 FQGNSA. This CDR3 has 16 residues. Between the trimmed V and J ends, which lost 0 bases and 6 bases, there was a span of 14 bases. The CDR3 coding sequence is TGTGCCAGCAGCTTAGCCCGGACGGCGGCCTATGAAAAACTGTTTTTT. Protein product: CASSLARTAAYEKLFF.

The chain has TRBV6-1 and TRBJ1-2; 7 bases map to TRBD1. Losses at the gene ends were 0 bases for V and 2 bases for J; bases not matched to a gene: 3. In germline, CDR1 is MNHNS, CDR2 SASEGT. The CDR3 has 15 residues. The CDR3 DNA reads TGTGCCAGCAGTGAAGCAGGACAGGTGAACTATGGCTACACCTTC. This sequence encodes CASSEAGQVNYGYTF.

V and J are TRBV9 and TRBJ1-1; D not resolved. The CDR3 totals 13 residues. Germline V gives CDR1 SGDLS, CDR2 YYNGEE. Trimming removed 5 bases from V and 5 bases from J, with 13 bases in between. The chain's CDR3 is CASSQHPGTEAFF. CDR3 bases: TGTGCCAGCAGTCAACATCCGGGGACTGAAGCTTTCTTT.

This chain uses TRBV20-1 with TRBJ1-5; weak D call: TRBD1 (5 bases). Germline V gives CDR1 DFQATT, CDR2 SNEGSKA (reference sequence). V dropped 6 bases and J dropped 4 bases, with 16 bases sitting between them. This CDR3 has 14 amino acids. The CDR3: CSAARGAGNQPQHF. The CDR3 DNA sequence: TGCAGTGCCGCAAGAGGGGCCGGGAATCAGCCCCAGCATTTT.

This clonotype was seen at least ten times. The rearrangement joins TRBV7-3 to TRBJ2-2, with a weak D call TRBD2 (5 bases). Germline V lookup: CDR1 SGHTA, CDR2 FQGTGA. V lost 5 bases and J lost 1, with 17 bases in between. CDR3 length: 17 residues. DNA for the CDR3: TGTGCCAGCAGCCCCACGCCCTCTGGAGGGAACACCGGGGAGCTGTTTTTT. It specifies CASSPTPSGGNTGELFF.

This clonotype occurred a few times. The V and J genes are TRBV29-1 and TRBJ1-2; TRBD1 might be the D (5 bases). The CDR3 loop spans 12 amino acids. Germline CDR1 and CDR2: SQVTM and ANQGSEA. The germline V and J ends were trimmed by 6 bases and 8 bases, with 16 bases remaining between them. Written as DNA, the CDR3 is TGCAGCGTCCAGGACCCTAGGGGAGGCTACACCTTC. Translation gives CSVQDPRGGYTF.

This clonotype was seen a few times. CDR3 in amino acids: CSAGDRTSQPQHF. DNA of the CDR3: TGCAGTGCTGGGGACAGGACAAGTCAGCCCCAGCATTTT. The chain employs TRBV20-1 and TRBJ1-5; 8 bases match TRBD1. Germline V gene lookup returns CDR1 DFQATT and CDR2 SNEGSKA (reference sequence). The CDR3 has 13 residues. The V gene end was trimmed by 5 bases and the J gene end by 6 bases; junction bases not matched to a gene: 6.

The chain couples TRBV6-6 to TRBJ2-5, with 14 bases lining up with TRBD2. This CDR3 comprises 17 residues. Germline CDR1 reads MNHNY; CDR2 reads SVGAGI (reference sequence). Germline trimming cut 2 bases from V and 5 bases from J; bases unmatched to any gene: 7. The CDR3 DNA reads TGTGCCAGCAGTTACGGAGGACTAGCGGGGGGCGGTGAGACCCAGTACTTC. This codes for CASSYGGLAGGGETQYF.

The J gene is TRBJ2-3, the V gene TRBV5-4; D is unclear. The CDR3 covers 13 residues. V was shortened by 4 bases and J by 2 bases, with 8 bases between the two germline ends. Looked up from germline, CDR1 is SGHNT and CDR2 is YYREEE (reference sequence). DNA for the CDR3: TGTGCCAGCAGCGGTCCCTCCACAGATACGCAGTATTTT. It translates to CASSGPSTDTQYF.

V gene TRBV29-1 combines with J gene TRBJ1-1; D gene unclear. The germline gives CDR1 SQVTM, CDR2 ANQGSEA. Deletions cut 5 bases from V and 1 base from J, with 8 bases between. The CDR3 runs to 12 residues. The CDR3 sequence is CSVSWGNTEAFF. Written as DNA, the CDR3 is TGCAGCGTTAGTTGGGGGAACACTGAAGCTTTCTTT.

The genes are TRBV4-1 and TRBJ1-2; no clear D. With 0 bases removed from V and 4 bases from J, the gap between germline ends came to 15 bases. The CDR3 totals 16 residues. The V gene's germline CDR1 is MGHRA and CDR2 YSYEKL. Written as DNA, the CDR3 is TGCGCCAGCAGCCAAGAGGTCGGCCTCTTGACCTATGGCTACACCTTC. Its translation: CASSQEVGLLTYGYTF.